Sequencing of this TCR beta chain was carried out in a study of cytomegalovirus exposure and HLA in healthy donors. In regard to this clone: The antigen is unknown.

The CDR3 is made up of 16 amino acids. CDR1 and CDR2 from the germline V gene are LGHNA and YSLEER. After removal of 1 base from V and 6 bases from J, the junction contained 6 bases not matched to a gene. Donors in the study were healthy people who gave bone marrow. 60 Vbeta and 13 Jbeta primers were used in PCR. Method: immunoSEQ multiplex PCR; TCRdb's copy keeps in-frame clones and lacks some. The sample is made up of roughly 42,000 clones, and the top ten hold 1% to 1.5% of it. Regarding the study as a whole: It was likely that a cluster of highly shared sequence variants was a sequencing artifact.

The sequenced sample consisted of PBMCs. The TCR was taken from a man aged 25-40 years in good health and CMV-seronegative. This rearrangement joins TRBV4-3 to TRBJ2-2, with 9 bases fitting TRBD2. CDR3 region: CASSQVPGLAPGELFF. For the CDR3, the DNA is TGCGCCAGCAGCCAAGTACCGGGACTAGCACCCGGGGAGCTGTTTTTT.